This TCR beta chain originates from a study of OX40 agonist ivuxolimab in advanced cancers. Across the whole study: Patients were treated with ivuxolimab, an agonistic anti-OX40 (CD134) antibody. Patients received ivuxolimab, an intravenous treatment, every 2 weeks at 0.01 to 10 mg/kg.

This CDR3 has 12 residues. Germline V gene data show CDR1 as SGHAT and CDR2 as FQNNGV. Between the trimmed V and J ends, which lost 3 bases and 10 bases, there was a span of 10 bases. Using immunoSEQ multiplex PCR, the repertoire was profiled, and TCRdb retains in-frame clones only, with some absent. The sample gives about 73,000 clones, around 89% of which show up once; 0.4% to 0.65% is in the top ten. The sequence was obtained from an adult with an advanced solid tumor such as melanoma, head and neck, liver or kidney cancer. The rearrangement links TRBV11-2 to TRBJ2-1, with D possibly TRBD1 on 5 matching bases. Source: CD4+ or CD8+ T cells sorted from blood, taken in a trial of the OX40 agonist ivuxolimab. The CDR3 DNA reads TGTGCCAGCAGCTTCCTAGGGGTAGAGCAGTTCTTC. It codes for CASSFLGVEQFF.